The 31 T cell receptor beta chains listed next were all sequenced from one sample in a study of blood T cell repertoires in COVID-19. Assay used: immunoSEQ multiplex PCR; TCRdb lists only in-frame clones, some missing. The sample holds more than 60,000 clones, around nine tenths seen once. Material for sequencing was peripheral blood. Every receptor here comes from a woman at least 80 years old with active or convalescent COVID-19.

The gene calls are TRBV5-1 and TRBJ1-1, with a weak D call TRBD1 (6 bases). Trimming removed 2 bases at V and 1 base at J, with 9 bases between. CDR1 is SGHRS, CDR2 YFSETQ, per germline. The CDR3 runs to 14 residues. In nucleotides, the CDR3 is TGCGCCAGCAGCTTCACAGGGTCGAACACTGAAGCTTTCTTT. Protein product: CASSFTGSNTEAFF.

J is TRBJ2-3 and V is TRBV5-1, with 12 bases that match TRBD2. The length of the CDR3 is 18 residues. Germline V CDR1 and CDR2: SGHRS, YFSETQ. The J segment lost 6 bases and the V segment lost 0 bases, leaving 11 bases of the junction unmatched. The CDR3 here is CASSLAPPRTSGMDTQYF. In nucleotides, the CDR3 is TGCGCCAGCAGCTTGGCCCCGCCGAGGACTAGCGGGATGGATACGCAGTATTTT. The full variable domain, rest sourced from reference TRBV5-1 and TRBJ2-3, is KAGVTQTPRYLIKTRGQQVTLSCSPISGHRSVSWYQQTPGQGLQFLFEYFSETQRNKGNFPGRFSGRQFSNSRSEMNVSTLELGDSALYLCASSLAPPRTSGMDTQYFGPGTRLTVL.

The V and J genes are TRBV5-1 and TRBJ1-2; D is unresolved. Germline assignment: CDR1 SGHRS and CDR2 YFSETQ. CDR3 size: 15 residues. V was trimmed by 0 bases and J by 1 base, leaving 10 bases between them. This CDR3 reads CASSLEADGNYGYTF. The CDR3 DNA follows: TGCGCCAGCAGCTTGGAGGCGGATGGTAACTATGGCTACACCTTC.

The chain is built from TRBV19 and TRBJ2-2; D uncertain. Trimming pared 0 bases from V and 0 bases from J, leaving 5 bases between. The CDR3 loop spans 15 amino acids. Germline-derived CDR1 and CDR2 are LNHDA and SQIVND (reference sequence). The CDR3 reads CASSIDRPNTGELFF. The CDR3 nucleotides read TGTGCCAGTAGTATAGACAGGCCGAACACCGGGGAGCTGTTTTTT.

This chain connects TRBV2 to TRBJ2-2, with no clear D. V lost 6 bases and J lost 0, with 5 bases in between. Germline V lookup: CDR1 SNHLY, CDR2 FYNNEI. There are 13 residues in the CDR3. The CDR3 nucleotides are TGTGCCAGCAGCCCTCCGAACACCGGGGAGCTGTTTTTT. Translated, it gives CASSPPNTGELFF.

This chain links TRBV19 with TRBJ2-1, with 8 positions matching TRBD1. Germline V CDR1 and CDR2: LNHDA, SQIVND (reference sequence). The CDR3 is 14 amino acids. The ends lost 1 base at V and 13 bases at J; junction bases unmatched: 9. CDR3 coding DNA: TGTGCCAGTAGTATAGTCCCTCAGGGGGCTGGACAGTTCTTC. Its protein product is CASSIVPQGAGQFF.

This chain links TRBV3-1 (or the pseudogene TRBV3-2) with TRBJ1-2; the D gene is possibly TRBD1 (5 bases). Trimming removed 0 bases from V and 5 bases from J, with 19 bases in between. The CDR3 length is 17 residues. The germline CDR1 and CDR2 sequences are LGHDT and YNNKEL (reference sequence). CDR3 sequence: CASSQDKGAGGKYGYTF. The CDR3 DNA reads as TGTGCCAGCAGCCAAGACAAAGGGGCAGGTGGGAAGTATGGCTACACCTTC.

The CDR3 reads CASSRSLRGLRSPLHF. DNA of the CDR3: TGCGCCAGCAGCCGCTCGTTGAGGGGGCTCCGATCACCCCTCCACTTT. This chain connects TRBV4-1 to TRBJ1-6, with 7 bases aligning to TRBD1. The CDR3 loop spans 16 amino acids. V shed 4 bases, J shed 10 bases, and the junction held 13 bases outside the gene matches. Per the germline V gene, CDR1 is MGHRA and CDR2 is YSYEKL.

The chain combines TRBV25-1 with TRBJ2-3; D gene uncertain. CDR3 length: 12 residues. Trimming shortened V by 4 bases and J by 6 bases, and 8 bases separated the two germline ends. The germline V gene has CDR1 MGHDK and CDR2 SYGVNS. CDR3 sequence: CASSATWDTQYF. The CDR3 DNA follows: TGTGCCAGCAGTGCTACCTGGGATACGCAGTATTTT.

J is TRBJ1-4 and V is TRBV4-1, with D maybe TRBD1 (5 bases). This CDR3 is built from 18 residues. Germline CDR1 reads MGHRA; CDR2 reads YSYEKL. V lost 4 bases to trimming and J lost 8 bases, with 26 bases between them. CDR3 in DNA: TGCGCCAGCAGCCTACTCGGAGGGGTGGGGCTAAGCGTGGAAAAACTGTTTTTT. Translated, it gives CASSLLGGVGLSVEKLFF.

The genes are TRBV12-3 or TRBV12-4 and TRBJ2-5, with 7 bases lining up with TRBD1. Trimming removed 6 bases from V and 5 bases from J; junction bases left unmatched: 6. This CDR3 comprises 13 residues. The CDR3 nucleotides are TGTGCCAGCAGGCTCACAGGGGCCGAGACCCAGTACTTC. This codes for CASRLTGAETQYF.

J is TRBJ2-5 and V is TRBV29-1; D not certain. V dropped 3 bases and J dropped 0 bases, with 5 bases sitting between them. CDR3 length equals 12 residues. Looked up from germline, CDR1 is SQVTM and CDR2 is ANQGSEA. This chain's CDR3 is CSVDRHQETQYF. The CDR3 DNA follows: TGCAGCGTTGACAGGCACCAAGAGACCCAGTACTTC. The full variable domain, with the rest looked up from reference TRBV29-1 and TRBJ2-5, is SAVISQKPSRDICQRGTSLTIQCQVDSQVTMMFWYRQQPGQSLTLIATANQGSEATYESGFVIDKFPISRPNLTFSTLTVSNMSPEDSSIYLCSVDRHQETQYFGPGTRLLVL.

The genes are TRBV11-3 and TRBJ2-2, with TRBD2 identical over 8 bases. The CDR3 is 14 residues long. The J segment lost 4 bases and the V segment lost 5 bases, leaving 3 bases of the junction unmatched. Per the germline V gene, CDR1 is SGHNT and CDR2 is YENEEA. CDR3 protein: CASSPRGGTGELFF. Here the CDR3 DNA reads TGTGCCAGCAGCCCCCGGGGGGGCACCGGGGAGCTGTTTTTT.

The rearrangement links TRBV12-3 or TRBV12-4 to TRBJ2-1; no firm D call. Trimming took 6 bases from V and 5 from J, leaving 8 bases between them. This CDR3 comprises 12 residues. The CDR3 sequence is CASRRGDNEQFF. The CDR3, as DNA: TGTGCCAGCAGACGCGGAGACAATGAGCAGTTCTTC.

This chain uses TRBV3-1 (or the pseudogene TRBV3-2) with TRBJ2-5; 8 nucleotides match TRBD2. The germline V gene encodes CDR1 LGHDT and CDR2 YNNKEL (reference sequence). With 4 bases clipped from V and 4 bases from J, the junction kept 5 bases outside the gene matches. The CDR3 has 14 amino acids. As DNA, the CDR3 is TGTGCCAGCAGCCCAAGCGGGGGCCCAGAGACCCAGTACTTC. Translated: CASSPSGGPETQYF.

The chain is built from TRBV4-1 and TRBJ2-3; D may be TRBD2 (5 bases). The CDR3 is 15 amino acids. Trimming shortened V by 0 bases and J by 1 base, and 8 bases separated the two germline ends. From germline, CDR1 is MGHRA and CDR2 YSYEKL. The CDR3 loop reads CASSQEEVGTDTQYF. The CDR3 coding sequence is TGCGCCAGCAGCCAAGAGGAGGTGGGCACAGATACGCAGTATTTT.

The chain has TRBV29-1 and TRBJ2-4, with TRBD1 matching over 9 bases. Germline trimming cut 7 bases from V and 0 bases from J; bases unmatched to any gene: 4. This CDR3 region has 14 residues. The germline CDR1 and CDR2 sequences are SQVTM and ANQGSEA. The CDR3 coding sequence is TGCAGCGCTGGACAGGGGTTAGCCAAAAACATTCAGTACTTC. The encoded protein is CSAGQGLAKNIQYF. Full variable domain (rest looked up from reference TRBV29-1 and TRBJ2-4): SAVISQKPSRDICQRGTSLTIQCQVDSQVTMMFWYRQQPGQSLTLIATANQGSEATYESGFVIDKFPISRPNLTFSTLTVSNMSPEDSSIYLCSAGQGLAKNIQYFGAGTRLSVL.

The genes are TRBV18 and TRBJ1-6; D unresolved. CDR3 size: 12 residues. V gave up 5 bases and J gave up 14 bases, with 13 bases separating them. Looked up from germline, CDR1 is KGHSH and CDR2 is LQKENI. In nucleotides, the CDR3 is TGTGCCAGCTCAATCGACACCTCAACCCTCCACTTT. Protein product: CASSIDTSTLHF.

This rearrangement joins TRBV11-2 to TRBJ2-3, with 13 positions matching TRBD2. Germline CDR1 is SGHAT and CDR2 is FQNNGV. This CDR3 contains 16 residues. With 6 bases clipped from V and 1 base from J, the junction kept 4 bases outside the gene matches. CDR3 bases: TGTGCCAGCAGTACCGGGACTAGCGGGGGCACAGATACGCAGTATTTT. Amino acids: CASSTGTSGGTDTQYF.

V is TRBV6-6 and J is TRBJ1-1, with 7 bases fitting TRBD1. V lost 7 bases and J lost 4; bases outside the gene matches: 6. CDR3 length: 13 amino acids. Germline-derived CDR1 and CDR2 are MNHNY and SVGAGI (reference sequence). The CDR3, as DNA: TGTGCCAGCACTACAGGGGACGGCACTGAAGCTTTCTTT. Residues: CASTTGDGTEAFF.

The chain combines TRBV4-1 with TRBJ2-2; D may be TRBD1 (5 bases). Germline assignment: CDR1 MGHRA and CDR2 YSYEKL. The CDR3 is made up of 14 amino acids. V was pared by 4 bases and J by 5 bases, with 11 bases between. CDR3 region: CASSLQGSTGELFF. CDR3 nucleotides: TGCGCCAGCAGCCTTCAGGGTAGTACCGGGGAGCTGTTTTTT.

This chain connects TRBV11-2 to TRBJ2-2; D remains unclear. The CDR3 spans 12 residues. Germline V gene data show CDR1 as SGHAT and CDR2 as FQNNGV. V lost 5 bases and J 4 bases, leaving 5 bases between the germline ends. In DNA, the CDR3 is TGTGCCAGCAGCCATAGCACCGGGGAGCTGTTTTTT. Amino acids: CASSHSTGELFF.

J is TRBJ1-2 and V is TRBV7-8; D call uncertain. Between the trimmed V and J ends, which lost 1 base and 2 bases, there was a span of 8 bases. Per the germline V gene, CDR1 is SGHVS and CDR2 is FQNEAQ. The CDR3 spans 14 residues. The CDR3 protein is CASSLGLANYGYTF. The CDR3 DNA reads TGTGCCAGCAGCTTAGGGCTAGCGAACTATGGCTACACCTTC.

The chain joins TRBV6-5 to TRBJ2-7, with TRBD2 matching 15 bases. With 2 bases clipped from V and 5 bases from J, the junction kept 4 bases outside the gene matches. CDR1 is MNHEY and CDR2 is SVGAGI in the germline V gene. The CDR3 contains 16 residues. The CDR3, as DNA: TGTGCCAGCAGTTACGGGGGACTAGCGGGAGGAAACGAGCAGTACTTC. Translation: CASSYGGLAGGNEQYF.

The chain has TRBV19 and TRBJ2-3; weak D call: TRBD2 (6 bases). This CDR3 has 15 amino acids. The germline V gene has CDR1 LNHDA and CDR2 SQIVND (reference sequence). Trimming took off 4 bases at V and 1 base at J, with 12 bases between the two ends. This CDR3 reads CASSTPIAGTDTQYF. CDR3 DNA sequence: TGTGCCAGTAGTACCCCAATAGCGGGCACAGATACGCAGTATTTT.

The DNA of the CDR3 is TGTGCCAGCAGTGCGACTAGCGGGGCGAGGGAGCAGTTCTTC. This sequence encodes CASSATSGAREQFF. The chain couples TRBV2 to TRBJ2-1, with 11 bases aligning to TRBD2. V shed 4 bases and J 10 bases; nucleotides not matched to a gene: 6. The CDR3 is made up of 14 amino acids. Germline CDR1 is SNHLY and CDR2 is FYNNEI.

The chain employs TRBV6-5 and TRBJ2-7; unclear D gene. CDR1 is MNHEY and CDR2 is SVGAGI in the germline V gene. The CDR3 is 14 residues long. V gave up 5 bases and J gave up 0 bases, with 11 bases separating them. The CDR3, as DNA: TGTGCCAGCAGTCAGACACTTAGCTCCTACGAGCAGTACTTC. Amino acid sequence: CASSQTLSSYEQYF.

DNA of the CDR3: TGTGCCAGCAGTTTCAGGACTAGCGGGGATACGCAGTATTTT. Translating it yields CASSFRTSGDTQYF. This sequence joins TRBV28 and TRBJ2-3; 11 nucleotides match TRBD2. The length of the CDR3 is 14 residues. Germline loops: CDR1 MDHEN, CDR2 SYDVKM. V lost 3 bases to trimming and J lost 6 bases; unmatched junction nucleotides: 2.

The gene calls are TRBV7-7 and TRBJ2-2; D perhaps matches TRBD1 (6 bases). The CDR3 is made up of 17 amino acids. Germline V gene sequence: CDR1 SSHAT, CDR2 FNYEAQ (reference sequence). Trimming cost V 5 bases and J 5 bases, with 21 bases left between them. The CDR3 bases are TGTGCCAGCAGCCCACCCAGGGGAAGAGGAGGAACCGGGGAGCTGTTTTTT. Translating it yields CASSPPRGRGGTGELFF.

V and J are TRBV6-5 and TRBJ1-3; no clear D. CDR1 and CDR2 from the germline V gene are MNHEY and SVGAGI. V lost 0 bases and J lost 0, with 9 bases in between. The CDR3 is 16 residues long. CDR3: CASSYSSAGSGNTIYF. CDR3 in DNA: TGTGCCAGCAGTTACTCGAGCGCCGGCTCTGGAAACACCATATATTTT.

This clone was seen a single time. In DNA, the CDR3 is TGTGCCAGCAGTGCCGGGACAGGGAGGTATGGCTACACCTTC. Encoded protein: CASSAGTGRYGYTF. The chain uses TRBV28 and TRBJ1-2; 9 bases are a match to TRBD1. The germline CDR1 and CDR2 sequences are MDHEN and SYDVKM. V gave up 5 bases and J gave up 5 bases; unmatched junction bases: 6. The CDR3 length is 14 residues.